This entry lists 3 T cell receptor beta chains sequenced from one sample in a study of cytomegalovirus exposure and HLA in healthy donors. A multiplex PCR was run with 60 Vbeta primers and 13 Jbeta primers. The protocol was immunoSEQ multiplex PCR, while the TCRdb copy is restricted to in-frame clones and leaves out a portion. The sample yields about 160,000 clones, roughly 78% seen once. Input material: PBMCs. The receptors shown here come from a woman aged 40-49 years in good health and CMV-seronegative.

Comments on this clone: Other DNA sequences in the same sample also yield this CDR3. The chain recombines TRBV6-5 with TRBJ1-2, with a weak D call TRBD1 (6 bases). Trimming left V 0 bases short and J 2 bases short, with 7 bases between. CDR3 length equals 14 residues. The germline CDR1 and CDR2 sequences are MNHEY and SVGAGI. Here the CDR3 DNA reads TGTGCCAGCAGTTACTCTAGGGGGAACTATGGCTACACCTTC. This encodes CASSYSRGNYGYTF.

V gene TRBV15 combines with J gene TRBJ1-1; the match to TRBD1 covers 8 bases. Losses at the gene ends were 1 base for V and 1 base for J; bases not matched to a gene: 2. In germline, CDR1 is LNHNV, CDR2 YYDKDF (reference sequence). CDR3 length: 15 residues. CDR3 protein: CATSRVGTGNTEAFF. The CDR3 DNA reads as TGTGCCACCAGCAGAGTAGGGACAGGGAACACTGAAGCTTTCTTT.

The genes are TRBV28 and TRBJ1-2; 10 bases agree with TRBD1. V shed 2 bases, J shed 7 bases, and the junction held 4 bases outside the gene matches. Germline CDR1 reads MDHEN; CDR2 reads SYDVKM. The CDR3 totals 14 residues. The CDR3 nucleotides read TGTGCCAGCAGTTTAGGGACAGGGGTATCTGGCTACACCTTC. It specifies CASSLGTGVSGYTF.